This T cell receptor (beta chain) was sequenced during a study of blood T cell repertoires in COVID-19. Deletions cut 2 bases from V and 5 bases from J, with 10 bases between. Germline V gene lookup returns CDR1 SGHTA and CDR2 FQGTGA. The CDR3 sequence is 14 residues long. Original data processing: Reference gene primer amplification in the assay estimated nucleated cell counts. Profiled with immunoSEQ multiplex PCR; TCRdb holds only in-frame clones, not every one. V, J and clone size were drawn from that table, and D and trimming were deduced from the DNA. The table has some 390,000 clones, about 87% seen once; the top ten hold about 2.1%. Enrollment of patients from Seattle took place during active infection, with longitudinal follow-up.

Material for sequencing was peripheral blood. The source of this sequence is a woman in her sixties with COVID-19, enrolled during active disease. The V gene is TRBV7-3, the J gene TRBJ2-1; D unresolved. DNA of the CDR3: TGTGCCAGCAGCTTATTGGCCAGTAACAATGAGCAGTTCTTC. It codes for CASSLLASNNEQFF.